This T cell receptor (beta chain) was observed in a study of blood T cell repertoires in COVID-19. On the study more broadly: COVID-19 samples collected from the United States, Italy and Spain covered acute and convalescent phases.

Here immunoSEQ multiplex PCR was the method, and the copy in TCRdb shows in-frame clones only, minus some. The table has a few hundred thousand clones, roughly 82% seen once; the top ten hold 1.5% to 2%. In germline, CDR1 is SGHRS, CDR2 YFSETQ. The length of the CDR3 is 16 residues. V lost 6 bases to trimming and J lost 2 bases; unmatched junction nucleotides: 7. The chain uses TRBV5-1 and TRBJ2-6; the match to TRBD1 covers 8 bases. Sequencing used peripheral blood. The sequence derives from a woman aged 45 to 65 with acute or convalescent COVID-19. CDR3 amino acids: CASTLKTGAGANVLTF. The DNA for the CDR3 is TGCGCCAGCACACTAAAGACAGGGGCTGGGGCCAACGTCCTGACTTTC.